The 29 T cell receptor beta chains below come from one sample, sequenced in a study of cytomegalovirus exposure and HLA in healthy donors. The table came from immunoSEQ multiplex PCR; TCRdb's copy has only in-frame clones and leaves some out. The data contain some 40,000 clones, around 93% of them singletons. Sample: PBMCs. These receptors were taken from a man younger than 35 in good health and CMV-seronegative.

CDR3: CASSYSDEQFF. In DNA form, the CDR3 reads TGTGCCAGCAGTTATAGTGATGAGCAGTTCTTC. The chain employs TRBV27 and TRBJ2-1; D is unclear. CDR3 length: 11 residues. Per germline, CDR1 MNHEY and CDR2 SMNVEV (reference sequence). V lost 4 bases to trimming and J lost 8 bases, with 6 bases between them.

This chain connects TRBV10-3 to TRBJ1-5, with 9 bases lining up with TRBD1. The V and J ends lost 2 bases and 5 bases, in that order; junction bases with no gene match: 10. Germline-derived CDR1 and CDR2 are ENHRY and SYGVKD. The CDR3 spans 17 residues. CDR3 nucleotide sequence: TGTGCCATCAGTGAGATCAGCCACAGGGGGCTGTATCAGCCCCAGCATTTT. Its protein product is CAISEISHRGLYQPQHF.

In DNA form, the CDR3 reads TGCGCCAGCAGCTTGGCGGTAGACTACGAGCAGTACTTC. This gives the protein CASSLAVDYEQYF. V and J are TRBV5-1 and TRBJ2-5; D is unresolved. The DNA end is a closer match to TRBJ2-7, so the J assignment may be wrong. The CDR3 is made up of 13 amino acids. Germline CDR1 and CDR2: SGHRS and YFSETQ.

The sample holds one count of this clone. The V gene is TRBV1, the J gene TRBJ2-1; the D call of TRBD2 is as the table states it, not checked on the DNA. TRBV1 is designated a pseudogene. CDR3 size: 16 residues. The CDR3 bases are TGCACCAGCAGCCAAGATGGCCTAGCGGGGGACAATGAGCAGTTCTTC. Amino acid sequence: CTSSQDGLAGDNEQFF.

The chain joins TRBV7-3 to TRBJ2-7; 7 bases are shared with TRBD2. Germline V lookup: CDR1 SGHTA, CDR2 FQGTGA. V trimming: 3 bases; J trimming: 3 bases; junction bases outside the gene matches: 5. The CDR3 has 14 residues. CDR3 sequence (DNA): TGTGCCAGCAGCTTTTCGTGGGACTACTACGAGCAGTACTTC. Its translation is CASSFSWDYYEQYF.

This clone has just one count. This chain joins TRBV5-1 and TRBJ2-7, with 9 bases that match TRBD1. The CDR3 spans 14 residues. The V segment lost 3 bases and the J segment 7 bases; nucleotides outside the gene matches: 8. Germline loops: CDR1 SGHRS, CDR2 YFSETQ. Written as DNA, the CDR3 is TGCGCCAGCAGCTGGGACAGGGTAAGGTGGGAGCAGTACTTC. Residues: CASSWDRVRWEQYF. The whole variable domain, filled in from reference TRBV5-1 and TRBJ2-7, reads KAGVTQTPRYLIKTRGQQVTLSCSPISGHRSVSWYQQTPGQGLQFLFEYFSETQRNKGNFPGRFSGRQFSNSRSEMNVSTLELGDSALYLCASSWDRVRWEQYFGPGTRLTVT.

The chain uses TRBV9 and TRBJ1-5; D unclear. V gave up 4 bases and J gave up 5 bases, with 10 bases separating them. CDR1 is SGDLS and CDR2 is YYNGEE in the germline V gene. The CDR3 totals 13 residues. CDR3 in DNA: TGTGCCAGCAGCCTGGGCCCTCATCAGCCCCAGCATTTT. Translated: CASSLGPHQPQHF.

The table lists this clone with a few counts. V gene TRBV7-6 combines with J gene TRBJ2-2; D call uncertain. Trimming shortened V by 5 bases and J by 6 bases, and 16 bases separated the two germline ends. The CDR3 is made up of 15 amino acids. Per the germline V gene, CDR1 is SGHVS and CDR2 is FNYEAQ. CDR3 region: CASSPSATLPGELFF. CDR3 in DNA: TGTGCCAGCAGCCCAAGCGCTACGCTCCCCGGGGAGCTGTTTTTT.

The V call is TRBV19, the J call TRBJ2-1, with TRBD2 matching over 8 bases. The CDR3 has 14 amino acids. Germline V gene sequence: CDR1 LNHDA, CDR2 SQIVND (reference sequence). V gave up 1 base and J gave up 9 bases; unmatched junction bases: 5. CDR3 sequence: CASSIAGGPAEQFF. DNA for the CDR3: TGTGCCAGTAGTATAGCGGGGGGGCCGGCTGAGCAGTTCTTC.

The chain recombines TRBV7-6 with TRBJ2-7, with 7 bases fitting TRBD1. The CDR3 consists of 14 residues. Germline V gene data show CDR1 as SGHVS and CDR2 as FNYEAQ. V shed 1 base, J shed 3 bases, and the junction held 3 bases outside the gene matches. The CDR3 DNA is TGTGCCAGCAGCTTAGAAGCAGGGGGCTACGAGCAGTACTTC. This translates into CASSLEAGGYEQYF.

This clone was recorded once. The chain recombines TRBV6-6 with TRBJ1-3, with 8 positions matching TRBD1. Unmatched junction bases numbered 5, after V lost 10 bases and J lost 0 bases. Germline V gene sequence: CDR1 MNHNY, CDR2 SVGAGI (reference sequence). This CDR3 region has 14 residues. The CDR3, as DNA: TGTGCCACCGGACAGGGATCCTCTGGAAACACCATATATTTT. It is translated as CATGQGSSGNTIYF.

This sequence joins TRBV5-1 and TRBJ1-3; D remains unclear. The CDR3 sequence is 15 residues long. Between the trimmed V and J ends, which lost 0 bases and 0 bases, there was a span of 7 bases. Per germline, CDR1 SGHRS and CDR2 YFSETQ. CDR3 sequence: CASSLVAGSGNTIYF. For the CDR3, the DNA is TGCGCCAGCAGCTTGGTCGCGGGCTCTGGAAACACCATATATTTT.

V is TRBV6-6 and J is TRBJ1-2; 7 bases are shared with TRBD1. The V and J ends lost 7 bases and 0 bases, in that order; junction bases with no gene match: 11. This CDR3 spans 16 amino acids. In germline, CDR1 is MNHNY, CDR2 SVGAGI (reference sequence). DNA of the CDR3: TGTGCCAGCATCCCTAGGACAGGACCCTCTAACTATGGCTACACCTTC. Its translation: CASIPRTGPSNYGYTF.

V gene TRBV27 combines with J gene TRBJ1-6, with 8 nucleotides matching TRBD1. V lost 5 bases to trimming and J lost 9 bases; unmatched junction nucleotides: 6. This CDR3 spans 14 amino acids. Germline V gene lookup returns CDR1 MNHEY and CDR2 SMNVEV (reference sequence). This CDR3 reads CASSGTGGGSPLHF. The CDR3 bases are TGTGCCAGCAGTGGGACAGGTGGGGGTTCACCCCTCCACTTT.

This sequence joins TRBV28 and TRBJ2-2; TRBD2 is a possible D gene (5 bases). The CDR3 runs to 17 residues. V was clipped by 5 bases and J by 3 bases, with 19 bases between them. From germline, CDR1 is MDHEN and CDR2 SYDVKM. The CDR3 here is CASSLPRGVEDTGELFF. For the CDR3, the DNA is TGTGCCAGCAGTCTACCCCGGGGAGTAGAGGACACCGGGGAGCTGTTTTTT.

The chain has TRBV5-1 and TRBJ1-4, with 9 nucleotides matching TRBD1. CDR3 length: 14 residues. V trimming: 2 bases; J trimming: 8 bases; junction bases outside the gene matches: 4. Germline assignment: CDR1 SGHRS and CDR2 YFSETQ. CDR3 coding DNA: TGCGCCAGCAGCTTACAGGGGGCGAGCGAAAAACTGTTTTTT. It encodes CASSLQGASEKLFF.

The chain uses TRBV9 and TRBJ2-7; TRBD2 matches at 12 bases. CDR3 size: 18 residues. Germline V gene lookup returns CDR1 SGDLS and CDR2 YYNGEE. With V trimmed by 2 bases and J by 0 bases, 9 bases remained unmatched. This CDR3 is CASSVAETSGRSSYEQYF. The DNA of the CDR3 is TGTGCCAGCAGCGTTGCCGAGACTAGCGGGAGAAGCTCCTACGAGCAGTACTTC.

On this clone itself: Other nucleotide sequences in the sample specify the same CDR3. The chain links TRBV9 to TRBJ2-3, with TRBD1 matching over 8 bases. Germline CDR1 reads SGDLS; CDR2 reads YYNGEE. CDR3 length: 17 amino acids. Unmatched junction bases numbered 7, after V lost 0 bases and J lost 1 base. The CDR3 is CASSVGLTGVRTDTQYF. The CDR3 nucleotides read TGTGCCAGCAGCGTAGGGTTGACAGGGGTACGCACAGATACGCAGTATTTT.

The table lists this clone with a count of one. V gene TRBV28 combines with J gene TRBJ2-1, with 10 bases aligning to TRBD2. Germline V lookup: CDR1 MDHEN, CDR2 SYDVKM. The CDR3 runs 13 residues. The junction had 11 bases not matched to a gene; V was cut back by 7 bases and J by 14 bases. The CDR3 coding sequence is TGTGCCAGCACTCTAGCGGGAGACATCCCGAAGTTCTTC. Translation: CASTLAGDIPKFF.

V is TRBV5-1 and J is TRBJ1-2; D is possibly TRBD1 (6 bases). This CDR3 has 14 residues. CDR1 SGHRS and CDR2 YFSETQ come from the germline V gene. The ends were cut back, 1 base at V and 5 bases at J, with 12 bases in the middle. CDR3 protein: CASSLTGQEYGYTF. In DNA, the CDR3 is TGCGCCAGCAGCTTGACAGGGCAGGAGTATGGCTACACCTTC.

The chain is built from TRBV25-1 and TRBJ2-2, with D perhaps matching TRBD1 (5 bases). Per the germline V gene, CDR1 is MGHDK and CDR2 is SYGVNS. Trimming stripped 5 bases from V and 2 bases from J, with 15 bases between. The CDR3 covers 16 residues. The chain's CDR3 is CASSSLRTPNTGELFF. The DNA of the CDR3 is TGTGCCAGCAGTAGTTTGAGGACACCAAACACCGGGGAGCTGTTTTTT.

The J gene is TRBJ2-2, the V gene TRBV9, with TRBD1 identical over 9 bases. The germline V gene has CDR1 SGDLS and CDR2 YYNGEE. The CDR3 consists of 16 residues. Trimming cost V 1 base and J 3 bases; bases outside gene matches: 4. As DNA, the CDR3 is TGTGCCAGCAGCGTATCGGGACAGGGTCACACCGGGGAGCTGTTTTTT. This translates into CASSVSGQGHTGELFF.

The chain recombines TRBV6-5 with TRBJ1-2; 8 bases fit TRBD1. With V trimmed by 5 bases and J by 4 bases, 6 bases remained unmatched. This CDR3 spans 14 amino acids. Germline values: CDR1 MNHEY, CDR2 SVGAGI. CDR3 in DNA: TGTGCCAGCAGTCAGGACAGGGCCCCCTATGGCTACACCTTC. Protein sequence: CASSQDRAPYGYTF.

J is TRBJ2-1 and V is TRBV30, with 7 bases identical to TRBD2. Germline CDR1 GTSNPN, CDR2 SVGIG (reference sequence). The CDR3 has 14 amino acids. V was pared by 2 bases and J by 6 bases, with 7 bases of the junction left unmatched. The CDR3 is CAWSPLALVNEQFF. The DNA of the CDR3 is TGTGCCTGGAGTCCACTAGCGTTAGTCAATGAGCAGTTCTTC.

V usage is TRBV21-1 and J usage is TRBJ1-2; the table calls TRBD1, which could not be checked here. TRBV21-1 is a known pseudogene. CDR3 length: 16 residues. The CDR3 sequence is CASSKSHTGANYGYTF. CDR3 bases: TGTGCCAGCAGCAAGTCTCATACAGGAGCTAACTATGGCTACACCTTC.

The J gene is TRBJ2-2, the V gene TRBV7-3; D is unresolved. The CDR3 has 16 amino acids. The ends were cut back, 5 bases at V and 4 bases at J, with 17 bases in the middle. Germline V gene data show CDR1 as SGHTA and CDR2 as FQGTGA. The CDR3 DNA reads as TGTGCCAGCAGCCCCAGGCTCCGGCCCGCCACCGGGGAGCTGTTTTTT. Its translation: CASSPRLRPATGELFF.

The CDR3 loop is CASSLGGGVYEQFF. The CDR3 nucleotides read TGTGCCAGCAGCTTGGGGGGAGGCGTGTATGAGCAGTTCTTC. V gene TRBV11-2 combines with J gene TRBJ2-1; a weak D match, TRBD2 (6 bases). The ends were cut back, 3 bases at V and 8 bases at J, with 14 bases in the middle. The length of the CDR3 is 14 residues. Germline loops: CDR1 SGHAT, CDR2 FQNNGV. The full variable domain, completed using reference TRBV11-2 and TRBJ2-1, is EAGVAQSPRYKIIEKRQSVAFWCNPISGHATLYWYQQILGQGPKLLIQFQNNGVVDDSQLPKDRFSAERLKGVDSTLKIQPAKLEDSAVYLCASSLGGGVYEQFFGPGTRLTVL.

V usage is TRBV7-9 and J usage is TRBJ2-3; 7 bases map to TRBD1. The V and J ends lost 5 bases and 4 bases, in that order; junction bases with no gene match: 3. The CDR3 contains 13 residues. Germline V CDR1 and CDR2: SEHNR, FQNEAQ (reference sequence). The CDR3 sequence: CASSRQGADTQYF. DNA for the CDR3: TGTGCCAGCAGCCGACAGGGCGCAGATACGCAGTATTTT. The whole variable domain, remainder taken from reference TRBV7-9 and TRBJ2-3, is DTGVSQNPRHKITKRGQNVTFRCDPISEHNRLYWYRQTLGQGPEFLTYFQNEAQLEKSRLLSDRFSAERPKGSFSTLEIQRTEQGDSAMYLCASSRQGADTQYFGPGTRLTVL.

This sequence joins TRBV28 and TRBJ2-7; 8 nucleotides match TRBD1. CDR1 MDHEN and CDR2 SYDVKM come from the germline V gene. J gave up 3 bases and V 8 bases, and 12 bases lay outside the gene matches. The CDR3 is made up of 15 amino acids. The CDR3, as DNA: TGTGCCAGCCGCCCCTTTTCAGGGGGCGTCTACGAGCAGTACTTC. This translates into CASRPFSGGVYEQYF. Based on the CDR3 plus reference TRBV28 and TRBJ2-7, the full variable domain is DVKVTQSSRYLVKRTGEKVFLECVQDMDHENMFWYRQDPGLGLRLIYFSYDVKMKEKGDIPEGYSVSREKKERFSLILESASTNQTSMYLCASRPFSGGVYEQYFGPGTRLTVT.